The 9 T cell receptor beta chains presented below share a single source sample, sequenced in a study of PD-L1 blockade in urothelial cancer. The table came from immunoSEQ multiplex PCR; TCRdb's copy has only in-frame clones and leaves some out. The sample carries roughly 50,000 clones, roughly 89% recorded once. Time point reported: pretreatment peripheral blood. This specimen consisted of PBMCs, obtained around atezolizumab (anti-PD-L1) treatment. These receptor sequences come from a woman aged 55-70 years with urothelial cancer.

This chain uses TRBV7-2 with TRBJ2-1; tentatively, D is TRBD2 (9 bases). V shed 0 bases and J shed 7 bases, with 28 bases lying between them. CDR3 size: 20 residues. Germline assignment: CDR1 SGHTA and CDR2 FQGNSA. CDR3 loop: CASSLATDRVLAGRENEQFF. CDR3 sequence (DNA): TGTGCCAGCAGCTTAGCGACGGACAGGGTCCTAGCGGGGAGAGAGAATGAGCAGTTCTTC.

The rearrangement uses TRBV7-2 and TRBJ2-2; a possible D gene is TRBD1 (5 bases). The CDR3 has 15 amino acids. Between the trimmed V and J ends, which lost 5 bases and 5 bases, there was a span of 15 bases. Per germline, CDR1 SGHTA and CDR2 FQGNSA. Here the CDR3 DNA reads TGTGCCAGCAGCCAAAACCCAGGGATGACCGGGGAGCTGTTTTTT. Its translation is CASSQNPGMTGELFF.

In its sample, this clone was seen once. The chain couples TRBV23-1 to TRBJ1-3; D may be TRBD1 (5 bases). TRBV23-1 is sorted into the ORF group, with uncertain function. Trimming cost V 0 bases and J 4 bases, with 16 bases left between them. The CDR3 runs to 17 residues. The CDR3 protein is CASSQSGPGAAGNTIYF. For the CDR3, the DNA is TGCGCCAGCAGTCAATCGGGGCCGGGAGCAGCCGGAAACACCATATATTTT.

This clone was detected only a few times. The CDR3 bases are TGTGCCAGCAGTGAATTCGGGGGGTACAATGAGCAGTTCTTC. This codes for CASSEFGGYNEQFF. This chain connects TRBV25-1 to TRBJ2-1, with 7 bases lining up with TRBD2. V shed 1 base, J shed 4 bases, and the junction held 1 base outside the gene matches. Germline values: CDR1 MGHDK, CDR2 SYGVNS. The CDR3 consists of 14 residues.

This clone was observed once. This sequence joins TRBV27 and TRBJ2-5; perhaps TRBD2 as D (5 bases). Trimming cost V 2 bases and J 5 bases, with 12 bases left between them. Per germline, CDR1 MNHEY and CDR2 SMNVEV (reference sequence). The CDR3 loop spans 14 amino acids. This CDR3 is CASSLRVGGETQYF. In DNA form, the CDR3 reads TGTGCCAGCAGTTTAAGGGTGGGCGGGGAGACCCAGTACTTC.

The chain uses TRBV19 and TRBJ2-5; 7 bases are shared with TRBD1. CDR1 and CDR2 (germline): LNHDA, SQIVND (reference sequence). V was pared by 2 bases and J by 1 base, with 13 bases of the junction left unmatched. The CDR3 has 18 amino acids. The CDR3 DNA follows: TGTGCCAGTAGTATAAGCAGGGGGAGTGGGTCCGGCCAAGAGACCCAGTACTTC. It specifies CASSISRGSGSGQETQYF.

The chain uses TRBV27 and TRBJ2-6; tentatively, D is TRBD2 (7 bases). CDR1 and CDR2 (germline): MNHEY, SMNVEV (reference sequence). The CDR3 is made up of 16 amino acids. Trimming shortened V by 5 bases and J by 2 bases, and 13 bases separated the two germline ends. The CDR3 protein is CASSLQGRAGANVLTF. CDR3 DNA: TGTGCCAGCAGTCTCCAGGGGAGGGCTGGGGCCAACGTCCTGACTTTC.

This clone showed up many times. The CDR3: CASSPDEGSNTGELFF. The CDR3, as DNA: TGTGCCAGCAGCCCTGACGAGGGATCGAACACCGGGGAGCTGTTTTTT. The chain combines TRBV7-7 with TRBJ2-2; the D gene is possibly TRBD2 (5 bases). With 5 bases removed from V and 0 bases from J, the gap between germline ends came to 13 bases. The CDR3 has 16 amino acids. From germline, CDR1 is SSHAT and CDR2 FNYEAQ (reference sequence).

The chain uses TRBV5-6 and TRBJ2-5; no clear D. Looked up from germline, CDR1 is SGHDT and CDR2 is YYEEEE. V lost 0 bases and J lost 1, with 7 bases in between. This CDR3 is built from 14 residues. The CDR3 here is CASSLVVVQETQYF. Written as DNA, the CDR3 is TGTGCCAGCAGCTTGGTAGTCGTCCAAGAGACCCAGTACTTC.